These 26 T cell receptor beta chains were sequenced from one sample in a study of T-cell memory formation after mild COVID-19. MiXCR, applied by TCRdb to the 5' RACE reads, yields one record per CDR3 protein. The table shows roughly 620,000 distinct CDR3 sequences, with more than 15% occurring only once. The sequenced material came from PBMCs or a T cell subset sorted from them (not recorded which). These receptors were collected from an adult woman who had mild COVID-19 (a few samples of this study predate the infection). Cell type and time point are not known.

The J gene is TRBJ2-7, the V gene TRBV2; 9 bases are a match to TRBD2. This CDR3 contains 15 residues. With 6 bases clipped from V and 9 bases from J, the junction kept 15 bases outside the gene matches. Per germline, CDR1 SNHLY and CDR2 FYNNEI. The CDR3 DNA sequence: TGTGCCAGCAGGGATCCTCTAGCGGGACACCGGGTGCAGTACTTC. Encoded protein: CASRDPLAGHRVQYF.

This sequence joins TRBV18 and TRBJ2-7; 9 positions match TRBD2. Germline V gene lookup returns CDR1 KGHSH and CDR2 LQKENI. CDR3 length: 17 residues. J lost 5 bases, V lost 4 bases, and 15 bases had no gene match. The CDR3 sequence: CASSLERPGLASHEQYF. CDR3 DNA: TGTGCCAGCTCACTAGAACGTCCGGGACTAGCCAGCCACGAGCAGTACTTC. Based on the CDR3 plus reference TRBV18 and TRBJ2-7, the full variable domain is NAGVMQNPRHLVRRRGQEARLRCSPMKGHSHVYWYRQLPEEGLKFMVYLQKENIIDESGMPKERFSAEFPKEGPSILRIQQVVRGDSAAYFCASSLERPGLASHEQYFGPGTRLTVT.

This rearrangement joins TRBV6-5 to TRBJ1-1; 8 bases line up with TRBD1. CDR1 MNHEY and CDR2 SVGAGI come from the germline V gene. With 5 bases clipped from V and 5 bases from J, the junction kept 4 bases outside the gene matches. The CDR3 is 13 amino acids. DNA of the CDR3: TGTGCCAGCAGTACAGGGGGGGTGACTGAAGCTTTCTTT. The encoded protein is CASSTGGVTEAFF.

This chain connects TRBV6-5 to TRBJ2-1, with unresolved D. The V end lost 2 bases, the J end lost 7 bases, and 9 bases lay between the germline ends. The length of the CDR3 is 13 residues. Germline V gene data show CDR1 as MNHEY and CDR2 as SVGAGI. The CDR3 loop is CASSYVGLNEQFF. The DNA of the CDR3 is TGTGCCAGCAGTTACGTGGGTTTGAATGAGCAGTTCTTC.

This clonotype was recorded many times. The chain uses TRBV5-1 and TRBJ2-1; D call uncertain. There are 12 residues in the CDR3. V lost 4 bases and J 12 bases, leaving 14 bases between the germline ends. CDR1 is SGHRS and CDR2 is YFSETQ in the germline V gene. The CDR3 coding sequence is TGCGCCAGCAGCCTCGCGAGTGAGGTGCAGTTCTTC. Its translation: CASSLASEVQFF. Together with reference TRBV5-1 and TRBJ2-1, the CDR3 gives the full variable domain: KAGVTQTPRYLIKTRGQQVTLSCSPISGHRSVSWYQQTPGQGLQFLFEYFSETQRNKGNFPGRFSGRQFSNSRSEMNVSTLELGDSALYLCASSLASEVQFFGPGTRLTVL.

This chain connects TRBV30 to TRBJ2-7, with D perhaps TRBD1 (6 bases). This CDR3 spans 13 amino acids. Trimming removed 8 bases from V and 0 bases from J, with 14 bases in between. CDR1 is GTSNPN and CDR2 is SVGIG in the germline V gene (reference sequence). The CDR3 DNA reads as TGTGCCGGGGAACAGGGAAGCTCCTACGAGCAGTACTTC. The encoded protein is CAGEQGSSYEQYF.

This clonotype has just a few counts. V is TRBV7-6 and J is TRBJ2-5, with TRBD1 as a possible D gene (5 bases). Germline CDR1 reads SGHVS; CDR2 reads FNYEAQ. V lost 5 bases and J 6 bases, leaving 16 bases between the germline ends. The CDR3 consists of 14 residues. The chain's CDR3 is CASSQNSGSQTQYF. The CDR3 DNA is TGTGCCAGCAGCCAGAACTCAGGGTCGCAGACCCAGTACTTC.

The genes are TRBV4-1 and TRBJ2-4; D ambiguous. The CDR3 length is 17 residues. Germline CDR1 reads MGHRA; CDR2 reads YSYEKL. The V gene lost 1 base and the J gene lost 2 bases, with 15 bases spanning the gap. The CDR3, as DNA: TGCGCCAGCAGCCAAGTCTTGACACCCCCAACCAAAAACATTCAGTACTTC. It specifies CASSQVLTPPTKNIQYF.

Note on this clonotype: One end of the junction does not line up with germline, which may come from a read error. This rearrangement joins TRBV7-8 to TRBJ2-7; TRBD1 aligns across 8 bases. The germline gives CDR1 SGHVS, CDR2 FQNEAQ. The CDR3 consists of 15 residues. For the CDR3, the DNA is TGTTCCAGCAGCTTAGTATCAGGGGGCGCCTACGAGCAGTACTTC. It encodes CSSSLVSGGAYEQYF.

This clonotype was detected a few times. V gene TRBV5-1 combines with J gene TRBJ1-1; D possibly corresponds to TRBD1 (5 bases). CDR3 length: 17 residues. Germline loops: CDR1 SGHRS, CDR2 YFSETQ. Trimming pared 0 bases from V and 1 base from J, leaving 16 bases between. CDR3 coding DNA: TGCGCCAGCAGCTTGGTGCCCGACAGCTATGCGAACACTGAAGCTTTCTTT. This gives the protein CASSLVPDSYANTEAFF.

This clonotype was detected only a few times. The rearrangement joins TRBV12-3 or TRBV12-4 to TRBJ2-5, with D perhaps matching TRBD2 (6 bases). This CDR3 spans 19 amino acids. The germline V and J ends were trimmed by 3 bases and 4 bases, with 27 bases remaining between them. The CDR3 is CASSFIPKLSVGGGETQYF. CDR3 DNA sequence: TGTGCCAGCAGTTTTATCCCCAAGCTAAGCGTGGGAGGAGGAGAGACCCAGTACTTC.

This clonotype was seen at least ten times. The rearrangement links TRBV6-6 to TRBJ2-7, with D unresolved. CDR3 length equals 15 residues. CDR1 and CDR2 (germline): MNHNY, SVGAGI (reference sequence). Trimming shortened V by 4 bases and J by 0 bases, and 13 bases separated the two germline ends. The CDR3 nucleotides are TGTGCCAGCAGTTTCCCCGCGCATAGCTCCTACGAGCAGTACTTC. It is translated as CASSFPAHSSYEQYF.

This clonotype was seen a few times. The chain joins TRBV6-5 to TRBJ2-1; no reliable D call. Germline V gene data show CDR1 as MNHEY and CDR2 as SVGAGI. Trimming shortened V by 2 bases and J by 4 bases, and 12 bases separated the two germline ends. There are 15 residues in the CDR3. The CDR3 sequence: CASSYKFQVYNEQFF. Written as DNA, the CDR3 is TGTGCCAGCAGTTACAAGTTCCAAGTATACAATGAGCAGTTCTTC.

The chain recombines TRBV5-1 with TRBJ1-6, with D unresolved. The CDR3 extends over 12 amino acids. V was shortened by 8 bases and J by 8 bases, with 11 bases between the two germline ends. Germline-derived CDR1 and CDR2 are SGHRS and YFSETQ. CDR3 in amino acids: CARNPKDSPLHF. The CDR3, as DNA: TGCGCCAGGAACCCAAAGGATTCACCCCTCCACTTT.

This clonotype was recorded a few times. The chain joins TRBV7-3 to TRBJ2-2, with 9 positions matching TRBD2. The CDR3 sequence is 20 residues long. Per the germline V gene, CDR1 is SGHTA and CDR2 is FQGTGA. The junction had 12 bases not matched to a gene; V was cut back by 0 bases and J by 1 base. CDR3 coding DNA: TGTGCCAGCAGCTTAACGTTCCTTCCCCTTAGCGGGAGGAACACCGGGGAGCTGTTTTTT. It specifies CASSLTFLPLSGRNTGELFF.

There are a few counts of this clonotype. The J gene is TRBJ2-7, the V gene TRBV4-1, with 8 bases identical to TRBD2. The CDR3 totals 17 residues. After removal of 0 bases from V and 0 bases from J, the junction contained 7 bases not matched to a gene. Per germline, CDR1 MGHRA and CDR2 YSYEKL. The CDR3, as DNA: TGCGCCAGCAGCCAAGATAGCGCCGGGGGGGACTCCTACGAGCAGTACTTC. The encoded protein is CASSQDSAGGDSYEQYF.

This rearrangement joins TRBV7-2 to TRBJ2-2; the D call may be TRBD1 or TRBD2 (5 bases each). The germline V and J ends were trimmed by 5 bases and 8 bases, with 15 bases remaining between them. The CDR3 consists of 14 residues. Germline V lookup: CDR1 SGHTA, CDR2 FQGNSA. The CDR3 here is CASSPRWGSGELFF. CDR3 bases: TGTGCCAGCAGCCCAAGATGGGGGTCTGGGGAGCTGTTTTTT.

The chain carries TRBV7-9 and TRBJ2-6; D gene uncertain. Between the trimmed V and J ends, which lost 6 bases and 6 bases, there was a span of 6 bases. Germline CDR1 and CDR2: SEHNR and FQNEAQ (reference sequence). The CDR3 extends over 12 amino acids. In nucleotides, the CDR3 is TGTGCCAGCAGGGGCCAGGCCAACGTCCTGACTTTC. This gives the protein CASRGQANVLTF.

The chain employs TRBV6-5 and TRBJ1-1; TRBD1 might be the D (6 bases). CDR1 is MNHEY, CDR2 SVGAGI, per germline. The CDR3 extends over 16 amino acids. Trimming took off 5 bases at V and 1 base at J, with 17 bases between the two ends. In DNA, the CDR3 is TGTGCCAGCAGTCTCGAGACAGGCCGCTGGAACACTGAAGCTTTCTTT. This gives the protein CASSLETGRWNTEAFF.

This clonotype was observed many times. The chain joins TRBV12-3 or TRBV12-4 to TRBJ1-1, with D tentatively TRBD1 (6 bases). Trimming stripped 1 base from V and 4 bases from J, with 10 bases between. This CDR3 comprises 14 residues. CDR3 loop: CASSLVGGLTEAFF. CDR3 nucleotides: TGTGCCAGCAGTTTAGTGGGGGGGCTCACTGAAGCTTTCTTT.

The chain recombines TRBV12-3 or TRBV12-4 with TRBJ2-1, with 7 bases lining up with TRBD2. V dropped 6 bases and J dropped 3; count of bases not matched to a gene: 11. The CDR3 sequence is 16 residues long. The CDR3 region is CASSRGLAAYYNEQFF. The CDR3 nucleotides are TGTGCCAGCAGCCGAGGCCTAGCGGCTTACTACAATGAGCAGTTCTTC.

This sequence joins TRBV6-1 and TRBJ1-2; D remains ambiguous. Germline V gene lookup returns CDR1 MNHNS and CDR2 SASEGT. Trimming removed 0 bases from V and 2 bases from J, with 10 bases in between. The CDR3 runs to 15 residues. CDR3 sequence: CASSEASERNYGYTF. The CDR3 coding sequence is TGTGCCAGCAGTGAAGCGAGCGAAAGGAACTATGGCTACACCTTC.

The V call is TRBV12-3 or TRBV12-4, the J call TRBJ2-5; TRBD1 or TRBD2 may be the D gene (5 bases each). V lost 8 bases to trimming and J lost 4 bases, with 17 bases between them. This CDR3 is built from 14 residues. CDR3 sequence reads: CASGPIPGPETQYF. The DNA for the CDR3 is TGTGCCAGCGGCCCCATTCCGGGGCCAGAGACCCAGTACTTC.

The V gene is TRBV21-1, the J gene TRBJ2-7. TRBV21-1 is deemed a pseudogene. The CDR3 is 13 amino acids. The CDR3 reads CASSKGNSYEQYF. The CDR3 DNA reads TGTGCCAGCAGCAAGGGCAACTCCTACGAGCAGTACTTC.

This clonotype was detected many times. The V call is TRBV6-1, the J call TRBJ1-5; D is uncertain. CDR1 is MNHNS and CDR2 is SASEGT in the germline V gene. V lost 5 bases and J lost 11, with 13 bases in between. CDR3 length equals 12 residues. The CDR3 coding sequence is TGTGCCAGCAGTCCCGGACGGTTGGCCCAGCATTTT. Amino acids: CASSPGRLAQHF.

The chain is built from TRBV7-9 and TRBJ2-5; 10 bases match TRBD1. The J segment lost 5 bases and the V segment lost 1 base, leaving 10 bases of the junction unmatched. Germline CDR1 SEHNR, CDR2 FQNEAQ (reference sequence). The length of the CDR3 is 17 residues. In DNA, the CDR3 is TGTGCCAGCAGCTTAGGTGGGACCGGGACAGGGGCTGAGACCCAGTACTTC. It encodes CASSLGGTGTGAETQYF.